These 14 T cell receptor beta chains originate from one sample sequenced in a study of blood T cells in healthy people across ages. PCR was performed a second time for about 7 to 12 cycles using a sample-barcoded 5' primer and a J-beta primer mix. TCRdb re-called the 5' RACE reads through MiXCR, storing one row per CDR3 protein. The sample lists fewer than 750,000 distinct CDR3 sequences; 40% to 55% were seen once. The specimen was blood. The source is a man older than 75 in good health.

The chain is built from TRBV7-3 and TRBJ1-1; a possible D gene is TRBD1 (6 bases). CDR1 is SGHTA, CDR2 FQGTGA, per germline. This CDR3 region has 13 residues. The V and J ends lost 11 bases and 5 bases respectively, with 18 bases between them. CDR3 region: CASKGGLGTEAFF. The CDR3, as DNA: TGTGCCTCCAAGGGGGGACTGGGAACTGAAGCTTTCTTT.

This chain uses TRBV20-1 with TRBJ2-3; D might be TRBD1 or TRBD2, each matching 6 bases. Germline CDR1 and CDR2: DFQATT and SNEGSKA (reference sequence). Trimming cost V 6 bases and J 2 bases, with 21 bases left between them. CDR3 length equals 16 residues. CDR3 sequence: CSATAGHSGYTDTQYF. The CDR3 bases are TGCAGTGCCACTGCGGGACATAGCGGATACACAGATACGCAGTATTTT.

As concerns this clonotype: This clone may be a read error of a much larger clone one base away. The chain is built from TRBV29-1 and TRBJ2-7; D gene unclear. The CDR3 covers 12 residues. The V gene's germline CDR1 is SQVTM and CDR2 ANQGSEA. The CDR3 region is CGARGVSYEQYF. The CDR3 DNA sequence: TGCGGCGCCCGCGGTGTATCCTACGAGCAGTACTTC.

This clonotype was detected only a few times. V gene TRBV10-3 combines with J gene TRBJ2-3; the D gene is possibly TRBD2 (6 bases). The CDR3 sequence is 13 residues long. The V and J ends lost 7 bases and 0 bases respectively, with 8 bases between them. CDR1 ENHRY and CDR2 SYGVKD come from the germline V gene. The CDR3 is CAIKGTSTDTQYF. The CDR3 DNA reads as TGTGCCATCAAGGGGACTAGCACAGATACGCAGTATTTT.

The chain links TRBV7-8 to TRBJ1-1; D is uncertain. CDR1 is SGHVS, CDR2 FQNEAQ, per germline. This CDR3 region has 15 residues. Trimming removed 1 base at V and 1 base at J, with 10 bases between. Written as DNA, the CDR3 is TGTGCCAGCAGCTTAGAGGGCCCAGCGAACACTGAAGCTTTCTTT. It encodes CASSLEGPANTEAFF.

This chain uses TRBV7-2 with TRBJ1-6; D not certain. Germline V gene sequence: CDR1 SGHTA, CDR2 FQGNSA. V was trimmed by 0 bases and J by 4 bases, leaving 10 bases between them. The CDR3 sequence is 16 residues long. CDR3 protein: CASSLAAGRYNSPLHF. The CDR3 DNA reads as TGTGCCAGCAGCTTAGCGGCAGGAAGATATAATTCACCCCTCCACTTT.

This clonotype was seen just once. The chain combines TRBV15 with TRBJ2-5, with D hard to call. CDR1 and CDR2 (germline): LNHNV, YYDKDF (reference sequence). V was pared by 1 base and J by 4 bases, with 7 bases between. The CDR3 covers 13 residues. The CDR3: CATSRVGGETQYF. The CDR3 region has the DNA TGTGCCACCAGCAGAGTTGGCGGAGAGACCCAGTACTTC.

The chain has TRBV27 and TRBJ1-2; 7 bases line up with TRBD1. The CDR3 is 14 residues long. From germline, CDR1 is MNHEY and CDR2 SMNVEV (reference sequence). V was clipped by 5 bases and J by 4 bases; unmatched bases: 7. This CDR3 is CASSPTRDSYGYTF. In DNA form, the CDR3 reads TGTGCCAGCAGTCCCACCCGGGACAGCTATGGCTACACCTTC.

This clonotype was seen only a few times. This chain uses TRBV15 with TRBJ2-7; 13 positions agree with TRBD2. The germline CDR1 and CDR2 sequences are LNHNV and YYDKDF (reference sequence). Trimming at V came to 4 bases and at J to 2 bases, leaving 14 bases not matched to a gene. The CDR3 runs to 19 residues. CDR3 amino acids: CATSTIKIAGLAGAYEQYF. For the CDR3, the DNA is TGTGCCACCAGCACCATAAAAATCGCAGGACTAGCGGGAGCCTACGAGCAGTACTTC.

The chain links TRBV7-9 to TRBJ2-1, with a tentative D call TRBD2 (5 bases). Germline values: CDR1 SEHNR, CDR2 FQNEAQ (reference sequence). The CDR3 has 16 amino acids. V lost 7 bases and J 3 bases, leaving 19 bases between the germline ends. The CDR3 sequence: CASTSRMDWDYNEQFF. In nucleotides, the CDR3 is TGTGCCAGCACCTCCCGGATGGACTGGGACTACAATGAGCAGTTCTTC.

The sample holds many counts of this clonotype. The V and J genes are TRBV7-9 and TRBJ2-7; TRBD1 agrees at 8 bases. With 5 bases clipped from V and 3 bases from J, the junction kept 12 bases outside the gene matches. This CDR3 region has 16 residues. Germline CDR1 reads SEHNR; CDR2 reads FQNEAQ (reference sequence). CDR3: CASSRTGFEPFYEQYF. In DNA, the CDR3 is TGTGCCAGCAGCAGGACAGGGTTTGAACCTTTCTACGAGCAGTACTTC.

The chain combines TRBV3-1 with TRBJ1-1, with D tentatively TRBD1 (6 bases). The CDR3 is made up of 16 amino acids. Trimming cost V 1 base and J 0 bases, with 12 bases left between them. In germline, CDR1 is LGHDT, CDR2 YNNKEL (reference sequence). The CDR3 bases are TGTGCCAGCAGCCAAGGGGGGGGCCAGTTGAACACTGAAGCTTTCTTT. This translates into CASSQGGGQLNTEAFF.

The chain employs TRBV9 and TRBJ1-6; 8 bases are shared with TRBD1. J was trimmed by 6 bases and V by 0 bases; bases with no gene match: 2. The CDR3 consists of 15 residues. The germline V gene has CDR1 SGDLS and CDR2 YYNGEE. This chain's CDR3 is CASSVEGTGNSPLHF. The CDR3 nucleotides read TGTGCCAGCAGCGTAGAGGGGACAGGTAATTCACCCCTCCACTTT. Looking up the rest from reference TRBV9 and TRBJ1-6 gives the full variable domain: DSGVTQTPKHLITATGQRVTLRCSPRSGDLSVYWYQQSLDQGLQFLIQYYNGEERAKGNILERFSAQQFPDLHSELNLSSLELGDSALYFCASSVEGTGNSPLHFGNGTRLTVT.

A single count supports this clonotype. The genes are TRBV11-2 and TRBJ2-7; no clear D. CDR1 SGHAT and CDR2 FQNNGV come from the germline V gene. This CDR3 is built from 15 residues. With 0 bases removed from V and 4 bases from J, the gap between germline ends came to 13 bases. The CDR3 loop reads CASSLDYSMRYEQYF. CDR3 bases: TGTGCCAGCAGCTTAGATTATAGTATGCGGTACGAGCAGTACTTC.